Reported below is one TCR beta chain. How the authors handled the data: Amplifying reference gene primers gave estimates of nucleated cell counts. Data came from immunoSEQ multiplex PCR; TCRdb stores just in-frame clones and leaves some out. Clonal size and the V and J genes are those of that table, whereas D and trimming came from the DNA. The sample records hundreds of thousands of clones, about 94% being singletons. These data belong to a study of blood T cell repertoires in COVID-19. Across the study: Samples came from the United States, Italy and Spain, spanning acute and convalescent COVID-19. The cDNA or gDNA used as material had been derived from T cells, B-cell-depleted T cells, or PBMCs.

It was during active infection that Seattle patients were enrolled and then longitudinally followed. The CDR3 contains 15 residues. Germline values: CDR1 ENHRY, CDR2 SYGVKD. The J segment lost 1 base and the V segment lost 8 bases, leaving 9 bases of the junction unmatched. This sequence joins TRBV10-3 and TRBJ2-7; 9 bases agree with TRBD1. This TCR derives from a man aged 60 to 75 with COVID-19, enrolled during active disease. The sequenced sample consisted of peripheral blood. DNA for the CDR3: TGTGCCATCCAGTGGGGACAGGGCTCATCCTACGAGCAGTACTTC. Its protein is CAIQWGQGSSYEQYF.